This entry features one T cell receptor beta chain sequence. This clonotype was counted only a few times. There is no known antigen for this receptor. No much larger clonotype is one base removed from it; base qualities were not supplied. The CDR3 spans 11 residues, from the cysteine through the phenylalanine. CDR3 DNA is the only sequence kept; it has 33 bases, read in frame from the first base. V sheds 2 bases and J sheds 9 bases, leaving 5 bases between their ends. CDR1 and CDR2 were assigned from the germline V gene as MDHEN and SYDVKM. Libraries were built with PCR. Instrument used: Illumina HiSeq 2500. Molecular barcoding was employed in the preparation of TCR libraries, with unique molecular identifiers being used to normalize TCRbeta repertoire quantification. TCRdb passed the public sequencing reads through fastp at Q25 and MiXCR, retaining productive beta sequences. Every distinct CDR3 protein forms one entry, paired with its most common genes and DNA. The sample records more than 500,000 distinct CDR3 sequences, approximately 10% of which are singletons. The ten most abundant clones make up around 15% of the sample.

The sample originates from a study of T-cell reconstitution after alpha-beta-depleted transplantation in children (dated by TCRdb to about 2016). About the investigation overall: Using TCR repertoire profiling, the study followed T-cell immune reconstitution in a quantitative way in children after TCRalphabeta/CD19-depleted allogeneic hematopoietic cell transplantation. Beyond this particular receptor, the publication reports: Over subsequent months, a decline in hyperexpanded clone frequencies was noted, and after one year, T-cell counts and TCRbeta diversity were mostly ascribed to newly produced T cells. Apparently early alphabetaT-cell count recovery about two months after transplant reportedly relied on only several hundred rapidly expanded clones derived from non-depleted graft cells. In some patients, the high TCRbeta diversity seen at day 60 was put down to recipient T cells and intrathymic progenitors that had survived conditioning.

Read against the paper, the sample's treatment or condition label means: allogeneic hematopoietic cell transplantation with graft depleted of TCRalphabeta T cells and CD19 B cells. Transplant recipients were children who received TCRalphabeta/CD19-depleted allogeneic hematopoietic cell grafts. This specimen consisted of PBMCs, mostly from graft donor cells, obtained 180 days after TCRalphabeta/CD19-depleted stem cell transplant. This sequence uses TRBV28 and TRBJ1-5, with the D gene not confidently named. The receptor comes from a female patient aged 2 to 10 who had a stem cell transplant for aplastic anemia, so the T cells may come from the graft donor. CDR3 sequence: CASSLEGPQHF. The nucleotide sequence is TGTGCCAGCAGTTTAGAGGGGCCCCAGCATTTT.